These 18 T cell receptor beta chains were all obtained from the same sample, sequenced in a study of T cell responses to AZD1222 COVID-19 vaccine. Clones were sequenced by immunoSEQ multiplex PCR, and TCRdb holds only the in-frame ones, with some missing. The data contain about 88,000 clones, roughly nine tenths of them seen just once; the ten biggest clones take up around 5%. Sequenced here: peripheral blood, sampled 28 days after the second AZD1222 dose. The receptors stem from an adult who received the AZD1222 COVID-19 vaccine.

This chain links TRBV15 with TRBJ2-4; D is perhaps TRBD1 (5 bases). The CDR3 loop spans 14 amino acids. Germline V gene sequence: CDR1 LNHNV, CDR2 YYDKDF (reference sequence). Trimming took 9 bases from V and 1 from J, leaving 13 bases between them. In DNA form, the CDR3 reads TGTGCCACTGGAAGGGGTGAGGCCAAAAACATTCAGTACTTC. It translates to CATGRGEAKNIQYF.

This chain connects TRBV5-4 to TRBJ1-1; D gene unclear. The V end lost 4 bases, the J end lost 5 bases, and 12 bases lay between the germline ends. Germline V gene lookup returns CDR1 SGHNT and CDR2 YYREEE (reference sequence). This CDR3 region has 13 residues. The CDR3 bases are TGTGCCAGCAGCCCGGTGGGGAAGACTGAAGCTTTCTTT. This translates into CASSPVGKTEAFF. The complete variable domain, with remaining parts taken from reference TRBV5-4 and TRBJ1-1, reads ETGVTQSPTHLIKTRGQQVTLRCSSQSGHNTVSWYQQALGQGPQFIFQYYREEENGRGNFPPRFSGLQFPNYSSELNVNALELDDSALYLCASSPVGKTEAFFGQGTRLTVV.

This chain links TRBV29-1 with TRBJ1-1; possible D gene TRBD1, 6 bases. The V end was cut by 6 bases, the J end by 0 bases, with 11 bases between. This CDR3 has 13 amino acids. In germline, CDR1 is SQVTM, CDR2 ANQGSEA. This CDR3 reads CSVQGTMNTEAFF. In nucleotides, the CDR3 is TGCAGCGTACAGGGAACAATGAACACTGAAGCTTTCTTT.

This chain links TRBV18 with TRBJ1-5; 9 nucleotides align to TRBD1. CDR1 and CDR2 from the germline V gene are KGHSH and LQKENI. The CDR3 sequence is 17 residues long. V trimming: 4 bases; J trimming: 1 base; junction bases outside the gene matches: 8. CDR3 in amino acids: CASSQGQGVRSNQPQHF. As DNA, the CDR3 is TGTGCCAGCTCACAGGGACAGGGTGTTAGAAGCAATCAGCCCCAGCATTTT.

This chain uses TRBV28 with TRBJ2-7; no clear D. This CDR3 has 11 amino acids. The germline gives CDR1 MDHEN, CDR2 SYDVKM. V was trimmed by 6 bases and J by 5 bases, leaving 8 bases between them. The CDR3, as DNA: TGTGCCAGCAGCATCTTACACGAGCAGTACTTC. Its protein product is CASSILHEQYF.

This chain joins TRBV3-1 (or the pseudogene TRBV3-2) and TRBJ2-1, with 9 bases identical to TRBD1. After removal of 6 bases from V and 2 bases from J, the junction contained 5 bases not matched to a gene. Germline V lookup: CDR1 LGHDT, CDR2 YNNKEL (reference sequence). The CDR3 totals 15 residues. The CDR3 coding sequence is TGTGCCAGCAGTTGGGACAGGGTCCCCTACAATGAGCAGTTCTTC. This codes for CASSWDRVPYNEQFF.

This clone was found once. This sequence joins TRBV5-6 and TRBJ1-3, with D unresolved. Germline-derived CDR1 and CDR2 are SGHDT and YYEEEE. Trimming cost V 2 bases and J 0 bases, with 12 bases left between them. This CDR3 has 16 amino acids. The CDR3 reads CASSFLGRGSGNTIYF. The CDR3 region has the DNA TGTGCCAGCAGCTTCCTCGGACGGGGCTCTGGAAACACCATATATTTT.

DNA of the CDR3: TGTGCCAGCAGCGAGGACGGTACTAACTATGGCTACACCTTC. The encoded protein is CASSEDGTNYGYTF. The chain uses TRBV7-3 and TRBJ1-2; the D is unclear. V gave up 5 bases and J gave up 0 bases, with 10 bases separating them. This CDR3 is built from 14 residues. Per germline, CDR1 SGHTA and CDR2 FQGTGA.

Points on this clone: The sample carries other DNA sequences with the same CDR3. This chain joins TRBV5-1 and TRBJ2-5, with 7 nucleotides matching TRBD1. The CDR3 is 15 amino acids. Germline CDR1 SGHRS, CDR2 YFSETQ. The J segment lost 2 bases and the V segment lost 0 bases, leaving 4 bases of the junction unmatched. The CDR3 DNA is TGCGCCAGCAGCTTGGCGACAGGGCAACAAGAGACCCAGTACTTC. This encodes CASSLATGQQETQYF.

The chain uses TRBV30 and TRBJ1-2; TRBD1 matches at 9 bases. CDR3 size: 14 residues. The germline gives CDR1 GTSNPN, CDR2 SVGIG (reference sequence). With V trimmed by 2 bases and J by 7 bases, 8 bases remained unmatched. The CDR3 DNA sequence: TGTGCCTGGAGTCGACAGGGGGAATTCCGTGGCTACACCTTC. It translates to CAWSRQGEFRGYTF.

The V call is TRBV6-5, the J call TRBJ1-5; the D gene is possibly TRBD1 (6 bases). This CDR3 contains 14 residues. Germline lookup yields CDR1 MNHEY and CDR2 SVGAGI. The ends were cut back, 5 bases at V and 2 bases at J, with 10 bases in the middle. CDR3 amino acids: CASSQQGGNQPQHF. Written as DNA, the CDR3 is TGTGCCAGCAGTCAACAGGGAGGCAATCAGCCCCAGCATTTT.

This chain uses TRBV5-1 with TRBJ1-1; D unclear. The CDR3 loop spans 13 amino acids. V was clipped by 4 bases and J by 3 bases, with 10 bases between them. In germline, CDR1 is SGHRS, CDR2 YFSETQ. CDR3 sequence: CASSPPQDTEAFF. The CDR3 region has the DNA TGCGCCAGCAGCCCCCCCCAGGACACTGAAGCTTTCTTT.

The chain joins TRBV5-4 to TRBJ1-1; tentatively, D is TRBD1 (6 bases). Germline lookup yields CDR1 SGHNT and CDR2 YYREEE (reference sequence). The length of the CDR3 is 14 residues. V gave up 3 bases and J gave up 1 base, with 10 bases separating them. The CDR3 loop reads CASSSGQRNTEAFF. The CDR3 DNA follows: TGTGCCAGCAGCTCTGGACAGAGGAACACTGAAGCTTTCTTT.

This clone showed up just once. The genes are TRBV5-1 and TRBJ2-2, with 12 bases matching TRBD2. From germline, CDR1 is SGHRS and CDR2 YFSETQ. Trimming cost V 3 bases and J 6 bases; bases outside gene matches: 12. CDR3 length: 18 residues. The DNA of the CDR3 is TGCGCCAGCAGCTCCCAACCGGCGACTAGCGGGGGCCCCGGGGAGCTGTTTTTT. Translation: CASSSQPATSGGPGELFF.

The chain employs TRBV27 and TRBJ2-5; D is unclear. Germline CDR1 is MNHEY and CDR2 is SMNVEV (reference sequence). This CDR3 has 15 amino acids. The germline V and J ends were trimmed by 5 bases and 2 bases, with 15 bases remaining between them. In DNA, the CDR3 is TGTGCCAGCAGTCCTGTTTCGGGCCCTCAAGAGACCCAGTACTTC. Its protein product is CASSPVSGPQETQYF.

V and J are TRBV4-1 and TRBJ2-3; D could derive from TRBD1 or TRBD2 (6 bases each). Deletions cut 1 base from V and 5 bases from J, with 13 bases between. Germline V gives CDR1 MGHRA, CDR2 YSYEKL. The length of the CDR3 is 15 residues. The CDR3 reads CASSQATGALDTQYF. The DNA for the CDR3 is TGCGCCAGCAGCCAAGCGACGGGGGCTCTAGATACGCAGTATTTT.

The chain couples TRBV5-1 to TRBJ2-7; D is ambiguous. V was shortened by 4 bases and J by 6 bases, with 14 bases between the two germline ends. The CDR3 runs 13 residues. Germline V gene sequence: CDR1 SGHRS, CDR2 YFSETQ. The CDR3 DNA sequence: TGCGCCAGCAGCGTCGAAGGTCTGGGCGAGCAGTACTTC. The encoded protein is CASSVEGLGEQYF.

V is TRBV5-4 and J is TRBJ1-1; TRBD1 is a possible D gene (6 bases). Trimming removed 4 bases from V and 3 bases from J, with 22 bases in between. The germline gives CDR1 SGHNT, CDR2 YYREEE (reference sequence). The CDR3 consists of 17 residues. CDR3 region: CASSPGGAARRDTEAFF. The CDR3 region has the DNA TGTGCCAGCAGCCCGGGGGGGGCCGCCCGACGGGACACTGAAGCTTTCTTT.